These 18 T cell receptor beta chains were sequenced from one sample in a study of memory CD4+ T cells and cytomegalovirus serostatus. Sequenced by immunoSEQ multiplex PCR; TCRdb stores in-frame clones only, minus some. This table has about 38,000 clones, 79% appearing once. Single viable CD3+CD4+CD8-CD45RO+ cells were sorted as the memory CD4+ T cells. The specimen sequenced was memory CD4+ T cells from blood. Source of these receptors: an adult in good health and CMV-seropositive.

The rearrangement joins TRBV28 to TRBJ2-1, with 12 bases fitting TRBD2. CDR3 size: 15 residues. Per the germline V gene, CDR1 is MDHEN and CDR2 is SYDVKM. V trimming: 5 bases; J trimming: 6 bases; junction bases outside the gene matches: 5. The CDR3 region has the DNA TGTGCCAGCAGTCCTTCTAGCGGGAGGGGCAATGAGCAGTTCTTC. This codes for CASSPSSGRGNEQFF.

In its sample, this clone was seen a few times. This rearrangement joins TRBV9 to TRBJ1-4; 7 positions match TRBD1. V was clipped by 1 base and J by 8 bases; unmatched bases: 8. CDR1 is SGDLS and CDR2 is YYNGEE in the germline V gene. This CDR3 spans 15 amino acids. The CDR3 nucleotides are TGTGCCAGCAGCGTATTCGGGACAGAATTCGAAAAACTGTTTTTT. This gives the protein CASSVFGTEFEKLFF.

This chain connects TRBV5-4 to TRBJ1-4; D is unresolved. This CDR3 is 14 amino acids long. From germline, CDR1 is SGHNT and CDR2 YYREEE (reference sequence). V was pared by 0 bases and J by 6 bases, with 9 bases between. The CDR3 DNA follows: TGTGCCAGCAGCTTGGACAGCTCAGATGAAAAACTGTTTTTT. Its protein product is CASSLDSSDEKLFF.

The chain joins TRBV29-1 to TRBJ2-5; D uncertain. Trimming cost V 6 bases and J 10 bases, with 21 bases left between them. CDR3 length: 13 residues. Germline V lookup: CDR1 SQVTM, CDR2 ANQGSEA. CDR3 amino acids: CSVALSPMGIQYF. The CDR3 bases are TGCAGCGTGGCCCTCTCCCCAATGGGGATCCAGTACTTC.

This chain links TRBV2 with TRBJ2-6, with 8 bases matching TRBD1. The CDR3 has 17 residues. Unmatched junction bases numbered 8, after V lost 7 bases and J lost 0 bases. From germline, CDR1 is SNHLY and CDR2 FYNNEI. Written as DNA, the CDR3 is TGTGCCAGCACCTTGGGACAGGCGGGCTCTGGGGCCAACGTCCTGACTTTC. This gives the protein CASTLGQAGSGANVLTF.

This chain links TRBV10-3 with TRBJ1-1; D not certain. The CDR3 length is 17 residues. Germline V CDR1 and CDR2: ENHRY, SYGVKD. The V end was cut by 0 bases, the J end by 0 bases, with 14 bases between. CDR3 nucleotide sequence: TGTGCCATCAGTGAGTCGGAGGTGATAAGAATGAACACTGAAGCTTTCTTT. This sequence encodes CAISESEVIRMNTEAFF.

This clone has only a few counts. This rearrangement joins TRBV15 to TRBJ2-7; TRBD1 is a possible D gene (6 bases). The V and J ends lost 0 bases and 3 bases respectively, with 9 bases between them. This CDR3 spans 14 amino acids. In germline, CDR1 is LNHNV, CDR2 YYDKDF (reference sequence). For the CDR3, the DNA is TGTGCCACCAGCAGAGAATACAGGGACTACGAGCAGTACTTC. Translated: CATSREYRDYEQYF.

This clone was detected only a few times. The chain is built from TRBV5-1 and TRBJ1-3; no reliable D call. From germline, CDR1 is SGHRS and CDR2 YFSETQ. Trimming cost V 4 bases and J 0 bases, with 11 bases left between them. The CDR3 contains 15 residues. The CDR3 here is CASSPDGYSGNTIYF. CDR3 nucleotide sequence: TGCGCCAGCAGCCCGGACGGTTACTCTGGAAACACCATATATTTT. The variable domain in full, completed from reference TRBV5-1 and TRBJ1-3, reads KAGVTQTPRYLIKTRGQQVTLSCSPISGHRSVSWYQQTPGQGLQFLFEYFSETQRNKGNFPGRFSGRQFSNSRSEMNVSTLELGDSALYLCASSPDGYSGNTIYFGEGSWLTVV.

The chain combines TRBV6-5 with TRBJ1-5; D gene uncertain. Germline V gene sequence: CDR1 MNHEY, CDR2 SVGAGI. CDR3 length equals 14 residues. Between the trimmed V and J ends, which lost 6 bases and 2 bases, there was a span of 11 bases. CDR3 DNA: TGTGCCAGCAGCCCTGCTGCAGGCAATCAGCCCCAGCATTTT. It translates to CASSPAAGNQPQHF.

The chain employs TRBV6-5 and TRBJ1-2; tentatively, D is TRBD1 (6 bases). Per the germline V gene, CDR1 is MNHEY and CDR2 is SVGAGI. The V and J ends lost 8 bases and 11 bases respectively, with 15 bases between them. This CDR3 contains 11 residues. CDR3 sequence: CASSMGQGYTF. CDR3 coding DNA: TGTGCCAGCTCCATGGGGCAGGGGTACACCTTC.

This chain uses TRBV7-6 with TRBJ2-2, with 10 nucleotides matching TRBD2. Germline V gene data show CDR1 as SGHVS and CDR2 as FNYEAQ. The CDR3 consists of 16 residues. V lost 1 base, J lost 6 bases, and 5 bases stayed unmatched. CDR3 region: CASSLGAGGPSGELFF. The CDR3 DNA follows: TGTGCCAGCAGCTTAGGAGCGGGAGGGCCATCCGGGGAGCTGTTTTTT.

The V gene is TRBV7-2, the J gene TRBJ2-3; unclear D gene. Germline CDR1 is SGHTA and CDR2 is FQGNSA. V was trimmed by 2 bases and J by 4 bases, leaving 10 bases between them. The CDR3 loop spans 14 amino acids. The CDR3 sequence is CASSLPSGADTQYF. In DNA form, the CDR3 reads TGTGCCAGCAGCTTACCTTCTGGGGCAGATACGCAGTATTTT.

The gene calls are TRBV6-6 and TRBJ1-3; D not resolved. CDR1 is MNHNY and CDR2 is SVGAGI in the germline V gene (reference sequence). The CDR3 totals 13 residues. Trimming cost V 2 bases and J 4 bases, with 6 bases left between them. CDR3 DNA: TGTGCCAGCAGTTACCTCGAGGGAAACACCATATATTTT. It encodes CASSYLEGNTIYF.

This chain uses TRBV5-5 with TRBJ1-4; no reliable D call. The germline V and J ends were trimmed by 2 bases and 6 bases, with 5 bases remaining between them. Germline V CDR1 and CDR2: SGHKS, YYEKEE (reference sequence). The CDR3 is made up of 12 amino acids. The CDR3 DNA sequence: TGTGCCAGCAGCTTTCAACATGAAAAACTGTTTTTT. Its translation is CASSFQHEKLFF.

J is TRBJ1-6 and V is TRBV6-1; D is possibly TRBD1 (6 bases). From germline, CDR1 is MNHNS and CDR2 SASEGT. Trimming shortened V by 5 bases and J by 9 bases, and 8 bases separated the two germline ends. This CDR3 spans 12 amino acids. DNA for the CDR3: TGTGCCAGCAGTAAGGGGGGTTCACCCCTCCACTTT. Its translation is CASSKGGSPLHF.

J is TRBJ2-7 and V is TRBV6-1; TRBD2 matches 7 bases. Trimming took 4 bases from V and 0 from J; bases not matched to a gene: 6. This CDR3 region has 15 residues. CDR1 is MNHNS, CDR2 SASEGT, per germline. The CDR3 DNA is TGTGCCAGCAGTGCTGAGCGGGGAAGCTCCTACGAGCAGTACTTC. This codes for CASSAERGSSYEQYF.

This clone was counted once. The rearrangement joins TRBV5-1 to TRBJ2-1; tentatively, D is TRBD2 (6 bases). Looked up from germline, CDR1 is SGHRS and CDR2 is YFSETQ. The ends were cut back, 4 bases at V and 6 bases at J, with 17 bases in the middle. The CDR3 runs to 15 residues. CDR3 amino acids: CASSHTGEGRNEQFF. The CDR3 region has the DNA TGCGCCAGCAGCCACACGGGAGAGGGACGCAATGAGCAGTTCTTC.

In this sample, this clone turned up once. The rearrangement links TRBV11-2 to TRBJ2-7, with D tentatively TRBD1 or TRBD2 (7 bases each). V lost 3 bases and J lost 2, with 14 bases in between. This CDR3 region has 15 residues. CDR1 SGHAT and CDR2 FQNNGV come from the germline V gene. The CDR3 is CASSLGRGTAYEQYF. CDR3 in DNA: TGTGCCAGCAGCTTGGGGAGGGGGACAGCCTACGAGCAGTACTTC.